Below are 29 T cell receptor beta chains sequenced from a single sample in a study of cytomegalovirus exposure and HLA in healthy donors. Use of 60 Vbeta and 13 Jbeta primers characterized the PCR. The assay was immunoSEQ multiplex PCR, and TCRdb's table has in-frame clones only and misses some. This sample has 110,000 or so clones, with 83% found just once. The source material was PBMCs. The receptors stem from a man between 18 and 35 years old in good health and CMV-seronegative.

CDR3 nucleotide sequence: TGTGCCAGCTCACCACTTCCAGGGGCGGACACTGAAGCTTTCTTT. Amino acid sequence: CASSPLPGADTEAFF. This chain connects TRBV18 to TRBJ1-1; a weak D match, TRBD1 (6 bases). The V end was cut by 1 base, the J end by 3 bases, with 12 bases between. Germline lookup yields CDR1 KGHSH and CDR2 LQKENI. The CDR3 spans 15 residues.

The chain employs TRBV6-4 and TRBJ2-1, with D maybe TRBD2 (6 bases). Germline CDR1 reads MRHNA; CDR2 reads SNTAGT. Trimming shortened V by 6 bases and J by 7 bases, and 22 bases separated the two germline ends. The CDR3 covers 16 residues. The CDR3 sequence is CASSSTGGIGNNEQFF. The CDR3 nucleotides are TGTGCCAGCAGCTCAACTGGGGGGATTGGCAATAATGAGCAGTTCTTC.

The chain is built from TRBV11-2 and TRBJ2-5; TRBD2 matches at 7 bases. CDR1 is SGHAT, CDR2 FQNNGV, per germline. With V trimmed by 6 bases and J by 3 bases, 13 bases remained unmatched. The CDR3 runs 16 residues. The CDR3 spells CASRSLSGTEKETQYF. CDR3 nucleotide sequence: TGTGCCAGCAGATCCCTAAGCGGGACCGAGAAAGAGACCCAGTACTTC. Full variable domain (rest looked up from reference TRBV11-2 and TRBJ2-5): EAGVAQSPRYKIIEKRQSVAFWCNPISGHATLYWYQQILGQGPKLLIQFQNNGVVDDSQLPKDRFSAERLKGVDSTLKIQPAKLEDSAVYLCASRSLSGTEKETQYFGPGTRLLVL.

The DNA for the CDR3 is TGCGCCAGCAGCTGGGACATAGGAAACACCATATATTTT. Its translation is CASSWDIGNTIYF. The gene calls are TRBV5-1 and TRBJ1-3; maybe TRBD1 (6 bases). The V gene's germline CDR1 is SGHRS and CDR2 YFSETQ. The CDR3 extends over 13 amino acids. V was pared by 3 bases and J by 4 bases, with 8 bases between. Variable domain in full (rest from reference TRBV5-1 and TRBJ1-3): KAGVTQTPRYLIKTRGQQVTLSCSPISGHRSVSWYQQTPGQGLQFLFEYFSETQRNKGNFPGRFSGRQFSNSRSEMNVSTLELGDSALYLCASSWDIGNTIYFGEGSWLTVV.

This chain uses TRBV6-4 with TRBJ2-1; possible D gene TRBD2, 5 bases. Germline CDR1 is MRHNA and CDR2 is SNTAGT. The CDR3 is made up of 15 amino acids. V lost 0 bases and J 4 bases, leaving 10 bases between the germline ends. The DNA of the CDR3 is TGTGCCAGCAGTGACTCGATCCGAGGGTACAATGAGCAGTTCTTC. Its protein product is CASSDSIRGYNEQFF.

This chain links TRBV25-1 with TRBJ1-3; D is possibly TRBD1 (5 bases). There are 14 residues in the CDR3. Trimming stripped 6 bases from V and 9 bases from J, with 18 bases between. In germline, CDR1 is MGHDK, CDR2 SYGVNS. The CDR3 bases are TGTGCCAGCAGCCCCAGGGAACTACTGTTCACCATATATTTT. It is translated as CASSPRELLFTIYF.

V gene TRBV18 combines with J gene TRBJ2-5; 10 bases map to TRBD2. From germline, CDR1 is KGHSH and CDR2 LQKENI. This CDR3 is 15 amino acids long. With V trimmed by 5 bases and J by 3 bases, 6 bases remained unmatched. The CDR3 loop is CASSLGLAGEETQYF. In DNA, the CDR3 is TGTGCCAGCTCATTGGGGCTAGCGGGAGAAGAGACCCAGTACTTC.

In this sample, this clone turned up once. The chain is built from TRBV5-8 and TRBJ2-2, with 11 nucleotides matching TRBD2. The germline CDR1 and CDR2 sequences are SGHTS and YDEGEE. Trimming cost V 5 bases and J 1 base; bases outside gene matches: 7. The CDR3 spans 17 residues. This CDR3 reads CASRLTSGAMNTGELFF. Written as DNA, the CDR3 is TGTGCCAGCAGGTTGACTAGCGGGGCTATGAACACCGGGGAGCTGTTTTTT.

The genes are TRBV11-3 and TRBJ2-5; a possible D gene is TRBD1 (6 bases). The CDR3 is 16 amino acids. From germline, CDR1 is SGHNT and CDR2 YENEEA. V was clipped by 3 bases and J by 4 bases, with 18 bases between them. The CDR3 spells CASSFGQYQGPETQYF. Here the CDR3 DNA reads TGTGCCAGCAGCTTTGGACAGTACCAAGGACCAGAGACCCAGTACTTC.

The chain uses TRBV2 and TRBJ1-5, with 8 nucleotides matching TRBD1. The CDR3 length is 13 residues. V lost 11 bases and J lost 1; bases outside the gene matches: 4. Germline-derived CDR1 and CDR2 are SNHLY and FYNNEI. For the CDR3, the DNA is TGTGCCCTTGGGACAGGCAGCAATCAGCCCCAGCATTTT. Amino acids: CALGTGSNQPQHF.

The rearrangement links TRBV29-1 to TRBJ2-7, with 8 bases identical to TRBD1. Germline CDR1 and CDR2: SQVTM and ANQGSEA. This CDR3 has 13 amino acids. Trimming removed 6 bases from V and 3 bases from J; junction bases left unmatched: 7. CDR3 loop: CSVETGAGYEQYF. The CDR3 region has the DNA TGCAGCGTCGAGACAGGGGCCGGCTACGAGCAGTACTTC.

V usage is TRBV5-4 and J usage is TRBJ1-2; D call uncertain. The CDR3 covers 14 residues. Trimming removed 4 bases at V and 0 bases at J, with 10 bases between. CDR1 and CDR2 from the germline V gene are SGHNT and YYREEE (reference sequence). CDR3 residues: CASSPGHSNYGYTF. The CDR3 nucleotides are TGTGCCAGCAGCCCTGGGCACTCTAACTATGGCTACACCTTC.

As to this clone: Other DNA variants within this sample encode the same CDR3. V gene TRBV27 combines with J gene TRBJ2-5; weak D call: TRBD2 (6 bases). This CDR3 comprises 15 residues. Germline loops: CDR1 MNHEY, CDR2 SMNVEV (reference sequence). Trimming took 3 bases from V and 5 from J, leaving 16 bases between them. CDR3 in amino acids: CASSLSGGMGETQYF. The CDR3 DNA sequence: TGTGCCAGCAGTTTGTCGGGCGGGATGGGGGAGACCCAGTACTTC.

This chain joins TRBV4-1 and TRBJ2-7, with TRBD1 identical over 8 bases. Germline loops: CDR1 MGHRA, CDR2 YSYEKL. Trimming cost V 0 bases and J 3 bases; bases outside gene matches: 7. The CDR3 contains 16 residues. CDR3 region: CASSQDAGGFSYEQYF. The CDR3 DNA is TGCGCCAGCAGCCAAGATGCAGGGGGCTTCAGCTACGAGCAGTACTTC.

This chain joins TRBV6-6 and TRBJ1-4; possible D gene TRBD1, 5 bases. Germline loops: CDR1 MNHNY, CDR2 SVGAGI (reference sequence). Trimming removed 5 bases from V and 4 bases from J, with 11 bases in between. The CDR3 length is 14 residues. CDR3 bases: TGTGCCAGCAGTCGGGGGGTTAATAATGAAAAACTGTTTTTT. Translation gives CASSRGVNNEKLFF.

In regard to this clone: One end of the junction does not line up with germline, which may come from a read error. V and J are TRBV7-9 and TRBJ2-3; D not resolved. Germline-derived CDR1 and CDR2 are SEHNR and FQNEAQ (reference sequence). The CDR3 spans 12 residues. The CDR3 nucleotides are TGTTCCAGCAGCCTCACTGTAGATACGCAGTATTTT. Protein product: CSSSLTVDTQYF.

The chain carries TRBV7-2 and TRBJ2-1; D remains ambiguous. Germline V gives CDR1 SGHTA, CDR2 FQGNSA. V shed 1 base and J shed 8 bases, with 9 bases lying between them. This CDR3 is built from 13 residues. CDR3 sequence reads: CASSLGPRDEQFF. In nucleotides, the CDR3 is TGTGCCAGCAGCTTAGGCCCACGGGATGAGCAGTTCTTC.

V and J are TRBV5-5 and TRBJ2-7; no reliable D call. Germline CDR1 is SGHKS and CDR2 is YYEKEE (reference sequence). V was trimmed by 1 base and J by 7 bases, leaving 6 bases between them. This CDR3 spans 11 amino acids. The CDR3 sequence is CASSLSLEQYF. The CDR3 DNA sequence: TGTGCCAGCAGCTTGTCCCTTGAGCAGTACTTC. The full variable domain, with the rest looked up from reference TRBV5-5 and TRBJ2-7, is DAGVTQSPTHLIKTRGQQVTLRCSPISGHKSVSWYQQVLGQGPQFIFQYYEKEERGRGNFPDRFSARQFPNYSSELNVNALLLGDSALYLCASSLSLEQYFGPGTRLTVT.

The V call is TRBV5-6, the J call TRBJ2-5; 8 positions agree with TRBD2. Matching the DNA end better, TRBJ2-7 makes the J call doubtful. The CDR3 extends over 15 amino acids. Per the germline V gene, CDR1 is SGHDT and CDR2 is YYEEEE. The CDR3, as DNA: TGTGCCAGCAGCAACCCCGGGACTAGATCTGACGAGCAGTACTTC. Translated: CASSNPGTRSDEQYF.

The chain employs TRBV18 and TRBJ2-5; no definite D call. Germline V gene lookup returns CDR1 KGHSH and CDR2 LQKENI. The CDR3 sequence is 14 residues long. V was trimmed by 3 bases and J by 0 bases, leaving 8 bases between them. In DNA form, the CDR3 reads TGTGCCAGCTCACCTCGACGGGACCAAGAGACCCAGTACTTC. It specifies CASSPRRDQETQYF.

The rearrangement uses TRBV10-1 and TRBJ2-3; D is unclear. Germline V lookup: CDR1 WNHNN, CDR2 SYGVQD (reference sequence). CDR3 length: 14 residues. The ends were cut back, 6 bases at V and 4 bases at J, with 14 bases in the middle. The CDR3 DNA follows: TGCGCCAGCAGAGGCTGGAAAGAGGCAGATACGCAGTATTTT. Its translation: CASRGWKEADTQYF.

The V gene is TRBV30, the J gene TRBJ2-1, with TRBD2 matching 10 bases. The CDR3 totals 14 residues. Germline CDR1 GTSNPN, CDR2 SVGIG (reference sequence). The ends lost 7 bases at V and 4 bases at J; junction bases unmatched: 7. The chain's CDR3 is CAYSGTSAYNEQFF. The DNA for the CDR3 is TGTGCCTACTCCGGGACTAGCGCTTACAATGAGCAGTTCTTC.

In nucleotides, the CDR3 is TGTGCCAGTTTGACAGGGTGGGGCTACACCTTC. Translation: CASLTGWGYTF. The chain carries TRBV19 and TRBJ1-2, with TRBD1 identical over 7 bases. This CDR3 comprises 11 residues. V dropped 8 bases and J dropped 8; count of bases not matched to a gene: 5. Germline V gene sequence: CDR1 LNHDA, CDR2 SQIVND (reference sequence).

As DNA, the CDR3 is TGTGCCAGCAGCCACCCGGGACAGGGCCCTTATGGCTACACCTTC. Amino acids: CASSHPGQGPYGYTF. V gene TRBV14 combines with J gene TRBJ1-2, with 9 bases matching TRBD1. With 3 bases clipped from V and 5 bases from J, the junction kept 7 bases outside the gene matches. Germline V gene data show CDR1 as SGHDN and CDR2 as FVKESK. This CDR3 is 15 amino acids long.

The chain has TRBV6-1 and TRBJ2-2; 10 bases line up with TRBD2. V was clipped by 5 bases and J by 6 bases; unmatched bases: 6. Germline V lookup: CDR1 MNHNS, CDR2 SASEGT. The CDR3 consists of 15 residues. This CDR3 is CASSISGRASGELFF. Written as DNA, the CDR3 is TGTGCCAGCAGTATAAGCGGGAGGGCGTCCGGGGAGCTGTTTTTT.

J is TRBJ2-6 and V is TRBV10-3, with a tentative D call TRBD1 (6 bases). CDR3 size: 16 residues. V was trimmed by 7 bases and J by 3 bases, leaving 16 bases between them. Germline V CDR1 and CDR2: ENHRY, SYGVKD. The CDR3 DNA reads as TGTGCCATCATGGCAGGGGAAGGCTTTGGGGCCAACGTCCTGACTTTC. It codes for CAIMAGEGFGANVLTF.

Ten or more counts support this clone. The J gene is TRBJ2-2, the V gene TRBV6-4; 8 bases agree with TRBD1. Germline CDR1 MRHNA, CDR2 SNTAGT. The length of the CDR3 is 14 residues. V shed 5 bases and J 3 bases; nucleotides not matched to a gene: 2. The CDR3 here is CASSQGADTGELFF. Here the CDR3 DNA reads TGTGCCAGCAGTCAGGGGGCGGACACCGGGGAGCTGTTTTTT.

With regard to this clone: Relative to the germline gene, one junction end is altered; a read error may explain this. This sequence joins TRBV7-7 and TRBJ2-7, with TRBD2 matching 7 bases. Germline V gives CDR1 SSHAT, CDR2 FNYEAQ (reference sequence). This CDR3 contains 15 residues. The CDR3 sequence is CASSPRGVGISEQYF. The CDR3 region has the DNA TGTGCTAGCAGCCCCCGGGGGGTAGGGATTTCTGAGCAGTACTTC.

This chain connects TRBV15 to TRBJ2-7; 7 bases align to TRBD2. V lost 0 bases, J lost 1 base, and 6 bases stayed unmatched. CDR1 is LNHNV and CDR2 is YYDKDF in the germline V gene (reference sequence). The CDR3 loop spans 16 amino acids. CDR3 sequence reads: CATSRDWLAASYEQYF. The CDR3 region has the DNA TGTGCCACCAGCAGAGATTGGCTAGCGGCTTCCTACGAGCAGTACTTC.